Below, 17 T cell receptor beta chains from the same sample are listed, as sequenced in a study of blood T cells in healthy people across ages. For the second PCR, which ran for roughly 7 to 11 cycles, a sample-barcoded 5' primer and a J-beta primer mix were used. TCRdb re-called the 5' RACE reads with MiXCR, one entry per CDR3 protein. The table has roughly 1,800,000 distinct CDR3 sequences, roughly 50% seen once. The material sequenced was blood. The receptors originated from a woman between 35 and 50 years old in good health.

The rearrangement links TRBV12-3 or TRBV12-4 to TRBJ1-6, with a possible D match to TRBD1 (6 bases). V was clipped by 1 base and J by 10 bases, with 11 bases between them. CDR3 length: 14 residues. This CDR3 reads CASSLGGLLSPLHF. The CDR3 region has the DNA TGTGCCAGCAGTTTAGGGGGGCTTTTGTCACCCCTCCACTTT.

This clonotype came up once. This chain links TRBV3-1 with TRBJ2-5, with D tentatively TRBD2 (6 bases). Germline V gives CDR1 LGHDT, CDR2 YNNKEL (reference sequence). This CDR3 has 17 residues. Trimming took off 2 bases at V and 1 base at J, with 17 bases between the two ends. CDR3 sequence: CASSQRRGTLTQETQYF. CDR3 sequence (DNA): TGTGCCAGCAGCCAACGCCGGGGGACTCTGACCCAAGAGACCCAGTACTTC.

This clonotype occurred a few times. The genes are TRBV7-2 and TRBJ1-2; D is undetermined. CDR1 is SGHTA and CDR2 is FQGNSA in the germline V gene. V was pared by 2 bases and J by 4 bases, with 8 bases between. The CDR3 length is 13 residues. This CDR3 is CASSLTEFYGYTF. The CDR3 nucleotides read TGTGCCAGCAGCTTAACAGAATTCTATGGCTACACCTTC.

With regard to this clonotype: The junction differs from germline at one of its ends, possibly a read error. This rearrangement joins TRBV6-5 to TRBJ2-7, with D perhaps TRBD1 or TRBD2 (6 bases each). From germline, CDR1 is MNHEY and CDR2 SVGAGI. The CDR3 spans 13 residues. The CDR3 DNA reads as TGTGCCAGCAGTGACTCTGGAGGGGGGGAGCAGTACTTC. Translated: CASSDSGGGEQYF.

In its sample, this clonotype was seen a few times. This rearrangement joins TRBV6-5 to TRBJ2-4; 8 bases agree with TRBD1. Judging by the DNA end, TRBJ2-5 fits better; the J call may be wrong. Per germline, CDR1 MNHEY and CDR2 SVGAGI. The CDR3 runs 16 residues. Written as DNA, the CDR3 is TGTGCCAGCAGCATGGGGACAGGATTGTCCCGGGAGACCCAGTACTTC. This encodes CASSMGTGLSRETQYF.

The chain recombines TRBV2 with TRBJ2-1; D is ambiguous. The CDR3 covers 13 residues. In germline, CDR1 is SNHLY, CDR2 FYNNEI. Trimming cost V 5 bases and J 6 bases, with 11 bases left between them. The CDR3 DNA is TGTGCCAGCAGTTTGGTTAAGGGCAATGAGCAGTTCTTC. Translated: CASSLVKGNEQFF.

The V call is TRBV12-3 or TRBV12-4, the J call TRBJ2-2; TRBD1 matches 8 bases. The CDR3 sequence is 16 residues long. Unmatched junction bases numbered 6, after V lost 5 bases and J lost 1 base. This CDR3 is CASSPFGQGNTGELFF. The CDR3 DNA follows: TGTGCCAGCAGTCCCTTTGGACAGGGGAACACCGGGGAGCTGTTTTTT.

This clonotype was seen more than once but under ten times. An end of the junction differs from the germline gene, which may be a read error. The V call is TRBV6-2 or TRBV6-3, the J call TRBJ1-1, with D unresolved. There are 14 residues in the CDR3. The germline V gene has CDR1 MNHEY and CDR2 SVGEGT. The CDR3 region has the DNA TGTGCTAGCAGCCGGACGGGGAAGAACACTGAAGCTTTCTTT. Its translation is CASSRTGKNTEAFF.

This clonotype was seen only a few times. This chain connects TRBV29-1 to TRBJ1-1; tentatively, D is TRBD1 (6 bases). The germline V gene has CDR1 SQVTM and CDR2 ANQGSEA. The CDR3 sequence is 13 residues long. Trimming shortened V by 1 base and J by 9 bases, and 15 bases separated the two germline ends. The CDR3 bases are TGCAGCGTTGAAGGGGACATCGCGATTAAAGCTTTCTTT. It translates to CSVEGDIAIKAFF. Supplemented by reference TRBV29-1 and TRBJ1-1, the full variable domain reads SAVISQKPSRDICQRGTSLTIQCQVDSQVTMMFWYRQQPGQSLTLIATANQGSEATYESGFVIDKFPISRPNLTFSTLTVSNMSPEDSSIYLCSVEGDIAIKAFFGQGTRLTVV.

Only a few counts were recorded for this clonotype. The chain links TRBV11-2 to TRBJ2-7, with D uncertain. The germline V gene has CDR1 SGHAT and CDR2 FQNNGV. V dropped 5 bases and J dropped 2 bases, with 13 bases sitting between them. The CDR3 covers 14 residues. The CDR3: CASSEGRLTYEQYF. In nucleotides, the CDR3 is TGTGCCAGCAGCGAAGGCAGGTTAACCTACGAGCAGTACTTC.

This chain joins TRBV29-1 and TRBJ2-5; D perhaps matches TRBD1 (6 bases). Trimming removed 5 bases from V and 3 bases from J, with 10 bases in between. The CDR3 runs 12 residues. The germline CDR1 and CDR2 sequences are SQVTM and ANQGSEA. CDR3 protein: CSVLSGEETQYF. The CDR3 DNA sequence: TGCAGCGTTCTATCAGGGGAAGAGACCCAGTACTTC.

The J gene is TRBJ1-2, the V gene TRBV12-3 or TRBV12-4; D gene ambiguous. This CDR3 is 12 amino acids long. V was trimmed by 8 bases and J by 4 bases, leaving 11 bases between them. The CDR3 DNA reads as TGTGCCAGCGGGAAATGGAGCTATGGCTACACCTTC. Translation gives CASGKWSYGYTF.

The count of this clonotype is one. The J gene is TRBJ2-1, the V gene TRBV9; D remains unclear. This CDR3 has 16 residues. Germline V gene lookup returns CDR1 SGDLS and CDR2 YYNGEE. The V and J ends lost 0 bases and 0 bases respectively, with 10 bases between them. CDR3 sequence: CASSVGPPPSYNEQFF. CDR3 nucleotide sequence: TGTGCCAGCAGCGTAGGACCTCCGCCCTCCTACAATGAGCAGTTCTTC.

The rearrangement links TRBV20-1 to TRBJ2-5; tentative D call: TRBD1 (6 bases). The CDR3 contains 15 residues. V lost 5 bases and J lost 1, with 17 bases in between. The germline V gene has CDR1 DFQATT and CDR2 SNEGSKA (reference sequence). The CDR3 reads CSASWDTSTQETQYF. CDR3 nucleotides: TGCAGTGCTTCCTGGGACACTTCTACCCAAGAGACCCAGTACTTC.

The chain uses TRBV6-5 and TRBJ2-5, with D perhaps TRBD2 (5 bases). V dropped 5 bases and J dropped 5 bases, with 21 bases sitting between them. Germline CDR1 is MNHEY and CDR2 is SVGAGI. The CDR3 runs to 16 residues. The CDR3 DNA reads as TGTGCCAGCAGTACCCCCAGTGGGTACGGGGTGGAGACCCAGTACTTC. It yields the protein CASSTPSGYGVETQYF.

This clonotype has just a few counts. The genes are TRBV29-1 and TRBJ1-2; 7 nucleotides agree with TRBD1. The CDR3 sequence is 15 residues long. Trimming removed 6 bases from V and 3 bases from J; junction bases left unmatched: 13. Germline V gene sequence: CDR1 SQVTM, CDR2 ANQGSEA. The CDR3 protein is CSVLTLQGVDYGYTF. In DNA form, the CDR3 reads TGCAGCGTCCTGACACTCCAGGGGGTGGACTATGGCTACACCTTC.

In its sample, this clonotype was seen once. The rearrangement links TRBV12-3 or TRBV12-4 to TRBJ2-2; D gene ambiguous. This CDR3 is built from 14 residues. Trimming removed 2 bases at V and 4 bases at J, with 8 bases between. DNA for the CDR3: TGTGCCAGCAGTTTACGGGTCGCCACCGGGGAGCTGTTTTTT. Its translation is CASSLRVATGELFF.